This passage covers 19 T cell receptor beta chains from one sample sequenced in a study of T cell repertoires in cytomegalovirus infection. TCRdb re-analysed the reads in MiXCR, keeping a single row per CDR3 protein. The sample comprises some 920,000 distinct CDR3 sequences, 31% of which are singletons, and about 14% rests with the top ten. These receptors have no known antigen. Sequencing was performed on cultured CD8+ T cells from PBMCs, taken from culture after CMV antigen stimulation. Every receptor here comes from a human donor in good health (CMV status not recorded). Some clones in this sample may be carry-over from other donors' samples.

The sample holds a few counts of this clonotype. V is TRBV12-3 or TRBV12-4 and J is TRBJ2-5, with TRBD2 as a possible D gene (7 bases). CDR3 length: 17 residues. V shed 7 bases and J shed 4 bases, with 25 bases lying between them. The CDR3 protein is CASTFILSGGAVETQYF. The CDR3 DNA sequence: TGTGCCAGCACTTTTATCCTCTCTGGGGGGGCGGTAGAGACCCAGTACTTC.

The chain employs TRBV6-6 and TRBJ2-7; possibly TRBD1 or TRBD2 for D (7 bases each). The V end lost 5 bases, the J end lost 4 bases, and 21 bases lay between the germline ends. CDR1 and CDR2 (germline): MNHNY, SVGAGI (reference sequence). This CDR3 comprises 16 residues. The CDR3 nucleotides read TGTGCCAGCAGTCCTACCGGGGGGACAGTTGGGTACGAGCAGTACTTC. Protein sequence: CASSPTGGTVGYEQYF.

Of note for this clonotype: A much larger clone differs from this one at a single base, so this may be a read error. The V call is TRBV7-8, the J call TRBJ1-1; maybe TRBD1 (5 bases). Germline V gene lookup returns CDR1 SGHVS and CDR2 FQNEAQ. This CDR3 is built from 15 residues. The V end was cut by 1 base, the J end by 12 bases, with 21 bases between. The CDR3 DNA reads TGTGCCAGCAGCTTAGTAACGTACGGGGCAGAGAGAACTTTCTTT. It is translated as CASSLVTYGAERTFF.

J is TRBJ2-7 and V is TRBV7-9; 11 bases agree with TRBD1. This CDR3 has 16 amino acids. Trimming cost V 4 bases and J 5 bases; bases outside gene matches: 10. Germline CDR1 SEHNR, CDR2 FQNEAQ (reference sequence). Here the CDR3 DNA reads TGTGCCAGCAGCTCCCCATACCGGGACAGGGGGAACGAGCAGTACTTC. Its translation is CASSSPYRDRGNEQYF.

The gene calls are TRBV5-8 and TRBJ1-5, with D maybe TRBD1 (6 bases). The germline CDR1 and CDR2 sequences are SGHTS and YDEGEE. The CDR3 is 16 amino acids. V was shortened by 4 bases and J by 4 bases, with 18 bases between the two germline ends. The DNA of the CDR3 is TGTGCCAGCAGCCGGGTCTTACAGGGTCCTAATCAGCCCCAGCATTTT. This encodes CASSRVLQGPNQPQHF.

This clonotype appeared a few times. The genes are TRBV28 and TRBJ1-1, with D uncertain. V shed 2 bases and J shed 2 bases, with 9 bases lying between them. The CDR3 totals 14 residues. Germline CDR1 MDHEN, CDR2 SYDVKM. The CDR3 sequence: CASSLLRQNTEAFF. The CDR3 DNA is TGTGCCAGCAGTTTACTCCGACAAAACACTGAAGCTTTCTTT.

This clonotype was detected ten times or more. The V gene is TRBV7-6, the J gene TRBJ1-1, with TRBD1 identical over 11 bases. The CDR3 consists of 18 residues. Trimming took 0 bases from V and 1 from J; bases not matched to a gene: 7. Per germline, CDR1 SGHVS and CDR2 FNYEAQ. The CDR3 here is CASSLAGQGASRNTEAFF. Here the CDR3 DNA reads TGTGCCAGCAGCTTAGCTGGACAGGGGGCATCTCGGAACACTGAAGCTTTCTTT.

The chain combines TRBV5-3 with TRBJ1-1; D perhaps matches TRBD1 (5 bases). Being an ORF, TRBV5-3 has a function that is uncertain. The CDR3 contains 19 residues. The V and J ends lost 8 bases and 3 bases respectively, with 32 bases between them. This CDR3 is CASSAVLFVRFREDTEAFF. The CDR3 nucleotides are TGTGCCAGCAGCGCCGTGTTATTTGTTCGTTTCAGGGAAGACACTGAAGCTTTCTTT.

This clonotype has only a few counts. The chain combines TRBV20-1 with TRBJ1-2, with a tentative D call TRBD1 (5 bases). Trimming left V 0 bases short and J 1 base short, with 21 bases between. The CDR3 has 18 amino acids. The germline CDR1 and CDR2 sequences are DFQATT and SNEGSKA (reference sequence). CDR3 amino acids: CSARDESGPSPINYGYTF. CDR3 in DNA: TGCAGTGCTAGAGATGAATCGGGACCAAGTCCCATTAACTATGGCTACACCTTC.

This clonotype was counted between two and nine times. This rearrangement joins TRBV4-3 to TRBJ2-3; no reliable D call. V was clipped by 0 bases and J by 3 bases, with 13 bases between them. The CDR3 extends over 16 amino acids. From germline, CDR1 is LGHNA and CDR2 YSLEER. The CDR3 DNA sequence: TGCGCCAGCAGCCAAGATTGGGTCGGTCGGACAGATACGCAGTATTTT. This encodes CASSQDWVGRTDTQYF.

This clonotype showed up just once. This chain joins TRBV2 and TRBJ1-3; D is perhaps TRBD1 (6 bases). Germline V gene lookup returns CDR1 SNHLY and CDR2 FYNNEI. CDR3 length equals 14 residues. Between the trimmed V and J ends, which lost 9 bases and 8 bases, there was a span of 20 bases. The CDR3 spells CASWDTFFEDTIYF. The CDR3 region has the DNA TGTGCCAGTTGGGACACCTTTTTTGAAGACACCATATATTTT.

This clonotype was seen only a few times. CDR3 bases: TGCAGTGCTAGAGATGGGTGGACTGAAGCTTTCTTT. It specifies CSARDGWTEAFF. The chain joins TRBV20-1 to TRBJ1-1; D remains ambiguous. V shed 0 bases and J shed 5 bases, with 7 bases lying between them. CDR1 and CDR2 from the germline V gene are DFQATT and SNEGSKA (reference sequence). This CDR3 spans 12 amino acids.

The V gene is TRBV19, the J gene TRBJ2-1, with 10 nucleotides matching TRBD2. Looked up from germline, CDR1 is LNHDA and CDR2 is SQIVND (reference sequence). This CDR3 region has 17 residues. J lost 0 bases, V lost 4 bases, and 6 bases had no gene match. The CDR3 spells CASSRGTSASSYNEQFF. CDR3 bases: TGTGCCAGTAGTAGAGGGACTAGCGCTAGCTCCTACAATGAGCAGTTCTTC.

The chain combines TRBV4-1 with TRBJ2-7, with 11 nucleotides matching TRBD2. Trimming cost V 0 bases and J 3 bases; bases outside gene matches: 4. CDR1 is MGHRA and CDR2 is YSYEKL in the germline V gene. This CDR3 has 16 amino acids. In nucleotides, the CDR3 is TGCGCCAGCAGCCAAGAAACACTAGCGGGGGTCTACGAGCAGTACTTC. As protein: CASSQETLAGVYEQYF.

The chain combines TRBV5-4 with TRBJ1-1, with D uncertain. Germline V gene sequence: CDR1 SGHNT, CDR2 YYREEE (reference sequence). The V end was cut by 9 bases, the J end by 4 bases, with 10 bases between. The CDR3 is 11 amino acids. The CDR3 here is CAMLERTEAFF. In DNA, the CDR3 is TGTGCCATGCTCGAGCGCACTGAAGCTTTCTTT.

This clonotype was seen only a few times. This rearrangement joins TRBV7-9 to TRBJ2-2; possibly TRBD2 for D (6 bases). CDR1 is SEHNR, CDR2 FQNEAQ, per germline (reference sequence). Trimming took 3 bases from V and 6 from J, leaving 17 bases between them. The CDR3 contains 16 residues. In nucleotides, the CDR3 is TGTGCCAGCAGCTTGGGGACTCCTCCGTCACCCGGGGAGCTGTTTTTT. This codes for CASSLGTPPSPGELFF.

V and J are TRBV27 and TRBJ1-2; the D gene is possibly TRBD1 (5 bases). This CDR3 has 13 residues. Per the germline V gene, CDR1 is MNHEY and CDR2 is SMNVEV (reference sequence). The germline V and J ends were trimmed by 6 bases and 3 bases, with 11 bases remaining between them. The CDR3 sequence: CASRGTIHYGYTF. In DNA form, the CDR3 reads TGTGCCAGCAGGGGGACGATACACTATGGCTACACCTTC.

This chain connects TRBV14 to TRBJ2-2; maybe TRBD2 (5 bases). This CDR3 comprises 17 residues. Germline V gene lookup returns CDR1 SGHDN and CDR2 FVKESK. Trimming removed 1 base from V and 1 base from J, with 13 bases in between. This CDR3 is CASSQVPPTKNTGELFF. The CDR3 DNA sequence: TGTGCCAGCAGCCAAGTCCCCCCGACTAAGAACACCGGGGAGCTGTTTTTT.

This clonotype has more than one count but fewer than ten. This sequence joins TRBV19 and TRBJ2-1, with TRBD1 identical over 8 bases. V lost 3 bases to trimming and J lost 6 bases; unmatched junction nucleotides: 7. From germline, CDR1 is LNHDA and CDR2 SQIVND (reference sequence). CDR3 size: 15 residues. The CDR3 region has the DNA TGTGCCAGTAGTATCCTCCGGGACAGGCTCAATGAGCAGTTCTTC. It translates to CASSILRDRLNEQFF.